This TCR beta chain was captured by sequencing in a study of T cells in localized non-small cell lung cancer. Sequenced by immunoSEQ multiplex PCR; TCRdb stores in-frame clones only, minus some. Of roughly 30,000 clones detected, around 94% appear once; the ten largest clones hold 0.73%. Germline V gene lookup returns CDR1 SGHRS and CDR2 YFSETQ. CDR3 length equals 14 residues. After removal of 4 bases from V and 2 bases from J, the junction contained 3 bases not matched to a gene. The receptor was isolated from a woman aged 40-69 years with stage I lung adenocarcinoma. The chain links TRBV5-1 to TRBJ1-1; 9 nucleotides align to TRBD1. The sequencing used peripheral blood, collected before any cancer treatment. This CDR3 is CASSRQGDNTEAFF. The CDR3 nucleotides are TGCGCCAGCAGCCGACAGGGGGACAACACTGAAGCTTTCTTT. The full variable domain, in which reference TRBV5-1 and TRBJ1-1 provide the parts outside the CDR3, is KAGVTQTPRYLIKTRGQQVTLSCSPISGHRSVSWYQQTPGQGLQFLFEYFSETQRNKGNFPGRFSGRQFSNSRSEMNVSTLELGDSALYLCASSRQGDNTEAFFGQGTRLTVV.